This TCR beta chain was sequenced for a study of blood T cell repertoires in COVID-19. Study context: The study drew acute and convalescent COVID-19 samples from the United States, Italy and Spain. Sources were T cells, B-cell-depleted T cells, or PBMCs; the material itself was cDNA or gDNA.

Germline CDR1 reads KGHSH; CDR2 reads LQKENI. The CDR3 length is 14 residues. With 5 bases clipped from V and 3 bases from J, the junction kept 7 bases outside the gene matches. This clone was seen more than once but under ten times. As originally analysed: Amplification with reference gene primers provided the estimates of nucleated cell counts. The repertoire was sequenced with immunoSEQ multiplex PCR; TCRdb's copy has only in-frame clones and lacks some. The D gene and trimming were derived from the DNA, and the V and J assignments and clone size from that table. The table includes about 160,000 clones, 60% to 85% detected once.

The TCR was taken from a man in his fifties or sixties with acute or convalescent COVID-19. The chain employs TRBV18 and TRBJ2-7, with 7 bases matching TRBD1. The sequencing sample was made of peripheral blood. The CDR3 nucleotides read TGTGCCAGCTCAGAGGGACAGACTTACTACGAGCAGTACTTC. This translates into CASSEGQTYYEQYF.